A selection of T cell receptor beta chains follows, all from one sample in a study of cytomegalovirus exposure and HLA in healthy donors. Repertoires were generated with immunoSEQ multiplex PCR, while TCRdb's copy carries only in-frame clones and drops some. The sample carries some 150,000 clones, 80% recorded once. The sequencing sample was made of PBMCs. The receptors derive from a woman aged 40 to 50 in good health and CMV-seropositive. Both conserved end residues are part of each CDR3. The order of the fields is V gene, D gene, clone size, J gene, CDR3 protein, CDR3 DNA. A D gene is named only where the DNA matches it firmly. A row's size may be missing; if present it is once, few, many or a size class.

v_call: TRBV9; d_call: .; clone_size: .; j_call: TRBJ1-4; cdr3_aa: CASSHVEGPSEGSEKLFF; cdr3_nt: TGTGCCAGCAGCCACGTAGAAGGGCCCTCGGAAGGGAGTGAAAAACTGTTTTTT
v_call: TRBV30; d_call: .; clone_size: .; j_call: TRBJ1-3; cdr3_aa: CAWSVPQGYSGNTIYF; cdr3_nt: TGTGCCTGGAGTGTACCCCAGGGCTACTCTGGAAACACCATATATTTT
v_call: TRBV18; d_call: TRBD2; clone_size: .; j_call: TRBJ2-3; cdr3_aa: CASSPILAGGGADTQYF; cdr3_nt: TGTGCCAGCTCACCAATTCTAGCGGGAGGAGGGGCAGATACGCAGTATTTT
v_call: TRBV11-3; d_call: TRBD2; clone_size: .; j_call: TRBJ2-5; cdr3_aa: CASSLVGGRASETQYF; cdr3_nt: TGTGCCAGCAGCTTAGTTGGCGGGAGGGCCAGTGAGACCCAGTACTTC
v_call: TRBV6-1; d_call: .; clone_size: .; j_call: TRBJ2-7; cdr3_aa: CASSDAREQYF; cdr3_nt: TGTGCCAGCAGTGACGCCAGGGAGCAGTACTTC
v_call: TRBV5-1; d_call: TRBD2; clone_size: .; j_call: TRBJ2-7; cdr3_aa: CASSSAKTSGKYEQYF; cdr3_nt: TGCGCCAGCAGCTCGGCCAAGACTAGCGGGAAATACGAGCAGTACTTC
v_call: TRBV2; d_call: TRBD2; clone_size: .; j_call: TRBJ2-7; cdr3_aa: CASSVSGGGYEQYF; cdr3_nt: TGTGCCAGCAGTGTTTCAGGCGGGGGCTACGAGCAGTACTTC
v_call: TRBV29-1; d_call: TRBD1; clone_size: .; j_call: TRBJ2-7; cdr3_aa: CSVSGTGLREQYF; cdr3_nt: TGCAGCGTGTCCGGGACAGGGCTACGCGAGCAGTACTTC
v_call: TRBV5-7; d_call: TRBD2; clone_size: .; j_call: TRBJ2-3; cdr3_aa: CASNSGRLKGTDTQYF; cdr3_nt: TGTGCCAGCAATAGCGGGAGACTTAAGGGCACAGATACGCAGTATTTT
v_call: TRBV7-9; d_call: TRBD2; clone_size: few; j_call: TRBJ2-5; cdr3_aa: CASSSRLAEVQETQYF; cdr3_nt: TGTGCCAGCAGCTCCAGACTAGCGGAAGTACAAGAGACCCAGTACTTC
v_call: TRBV7-9; d_call: TRBD2; clone_size: once; j_call: TRBJ2-2; cdr3_aa: CASSSRLAGSPGELFF; cdr3_nt: TGTGCCAGCAGCTCCCGACTAGCGGGATCCCCCGGGGAGCTGTTTTTT
v_call: TRBV5-6; d_call: .; clone_size: .; j_call: TRBJ2-7; cdr3_aa: CASSLKLSSYEQYF; cdr3_nt: TGTGCCAGCAGCTTAAAACTATCCTCCTACGAGCAGTACTTC
v_call: TRBV27; d_call: TRBD2; clone_size: .; j_call: TRBJ2-7; cdr3_aa: CASSRSTSGKTGEQYF; cdr3_nt: TGTGCCAGCAGCCGAAGTACTAGCGGGAAAACGGGCGAGCAGTACTTC
v_call: TRBV2; d_call: .; clone_size: .; j_call: TRBJ1-6; cdr3_aa: CASSEGSALLSNSPLHF; cdr3_nt: TGTGCCAGCAGTGAAGGCAGTGCCCTCCTGTCTAATTCACCCCTCCACTTT
v_call: TRBV10-1; d_call: TRBD2; clone_size: .; j_call: TRBJ2-3; cdr3_aa: CASSEGVAGDTQYF; cdr3_nt: TGCGCCAGCAGTGAGGGGGTAGCGGGAGATACGCAGTATTTT
v_call: TRBV18; d_call: .; clone_size: .; j_call: TRBJ2-3; cdr3_aa: CASSPFQVSTGGTQYF; cdr3_nt: TGTGCCAGCTCACCATTCCAGGTCTCCACCGGGGGTACGCAGTATTTT
v_call: TRBV5-6; d_call: TRBD2; clone_size: .; j_call: TRBJ2-3; cdr3_aa: CASSYGGAREDTQYF; cdr3_nt: TGTGCCAGCAGCTACGGGGGGGCCCGAGAGGATACGCAGTATTTT
v_call: TRBV27; d_call: TRBD2; clone_size: .; j_call: TRBJ2-1; cdr3_aa: CASSLLGLGQNEQFF; cdr3_nt: TGTGCCAGCAGTTTACTGGGACTAGGACAGAATGAGCAGTTCTTC
v_call: TRBV21-1; d_call: .; clone_size: once; j_call: TRBJ1-2; cdr3_aa: CASSSTGRGGYTF; cdr3_nt: TGTGCCAGCAGTTCCACAGGGAGGGGAGGCTACACCTTC
v_call: TRBV18; d_call: TRBD1; clone_size: few; j_call: TRBJ2-3; cdr3_aa: CASKWTGGTDTQYF; cdr3_nt: TGTGCCAGCAAATGGACAGGGGGCACAGATACGCAGTATTTT
v_call: TRBV11-3; d_call: .; clone_size: .; j_call: TRBJ2-1; cdr3_aa: CASSSGLSSEQFF; cdr3_nt: TGTGCCAGCAGCTCGGGACTTTCGAGTGAGCAGTTCTTC
v_call: TRBV9; d_call: TRBD2; clone_size: .; j_call: TRBJ2-7; cdr3_aa: CASSVGGTSGIYEQYF; cdr3_nt: TGTGCCAGCAGCGTAGGAGGGACTAGCGGGATCTACGAGCAGTACTTC
v_call: TRBV30; d_call: TRBD1; clone_size: .; j_call: TRBJ2-7; cdr3_aa: CAWSVTQGAYEQYF; cdr3_nt: TGTGCCTGGAGTGTCACACAGGGGGCCTACGAGCAGTACTTC
v_call: TRBV28; d_call: .; clone_size: .; j_call: TRBJ2-1; cdr3_aa: CASRQRFLDEQFF; cdr3_nt: TGTGCCAGCCGACAGAGGTTTTTGGATGAGCAGTTCTTC
v_call: TRBV5-1; d_call: TRBD2; clone_size: once; j_call: TRBJ2-5; cdr3_aa: CASVGGGKETQYF; cdr3_nt: TGCGCCAGCGTCGGGGGGGGGAAAGAGACCCAGTACTTC
v_call: TRBV27; d_call: TRBD1; clone_size: .; j_call: TRBJ1-2; cdr3_aa: CASSLWGQANYGYTF; cdr3_nt: TGTGCCAGCAGTTTATGGGGACAGGCCAACTATGGCTACACCTTC
v_call: TRBV7-6; d_call: TRBD1; clone_size: .; j_call: TRBJ2-7; cdr3_aa: CASSLDRGPSYEQYF; cdr3_nt: TGTGCCAGCAGCTTAGACAGGGGACCCTCCTACGAGCAGTACTTC
v_call: TRBV5-1; d_call: TRBD1; clone_size: .; j_call: TRBJ1-1; cdr3_aa: CASSSGQRENTEAFF; cdr3_nt: TGCGCCAGCAGCTCGGGACAGCGTGAGAACACTGAAGCTTTCTTT
v_call: TRBV4-1; d_call: TRBD1; clone_size: .; j_call: TRBJ2-2; cdr3_aa: CASSLMGQGGTGELFF; cdr3_nt: TGCGCCAGCAGCCTTATGGGACAGGGAGGGACCGGGGAGCTGTTTTTT
v_call: TRBV6-5; d_call: TRBD1; clone_size: few; j_call: TRBJ2-6; cdr3_aa: CASSPQGAGANVLTF; cdr3_nt: TGTGCCAGCAGTCCACAGGGGGCTGGGGCCAACGTCCTGACTTTC
v_call: TRBV6-5; d_call: .; clone_size: .; j_call: TRBJ1-1; cdr3_aa: CASSSTDNPEAFF; cdr3_nt: TGTGCCAGCAGTTCCACGGACAACCCTGAAGCTTTCTTT
v_call: TRBV6-1; d_call: TRBD1; clone_size: few; j_call: TRBJ1-3; cdr3_aa: CAGGQNVGNTIYF; cdr3_nt: TGTGCCGGGGGACAGAACGTGGGAAACACCATATATTTT
v_call: TRBV28; d_call: TRBD1; clone_size: once; j_call: TRBJ2-7; cdr3_aa: CASRSPTGEYF; cdr3_nt: TGTGCCAGCAGGTCCCCGACAGGGGAGTACTTC
v_call: TRBV2; d_call: TRBD1; clone_size: few; j_call: TRBJ1-5; cdr3_aa: CASTKTRQGANQPQHF; cdr3_nt: TGTGCCAGCACCAAGACGCGACAGGGGGCTAACCAGCCCCAGCATTTT
v_call: TRBV11-3; d_call: .; clone_size: .; j_call: TRBJ2-7; cdr3_aa: CASSLSGRSSYEQYF; cdr3_nt: TGTGCCAGCAGCTTATCAGGCCGTAGCTCCTACGAGCAGTACTTC
v_call: TRBV25-1; d_call: .; clone_size: .; j_call: TRBJ1-5; cdr3_aa: CASSEGGRDHQPQHF; cdr3_nt: TGTGCCAGCAGTGAAGGAGGTAGGGATCATCAGCCCCAGCATTTT
v_call: TRBV19; d_call: .; clone_size: few; j_call: TRBJ2-6; cdr3_aa: CASSIRGSLGLSGANVLTF; cdr3_nt: TGTGCCAGTAGTATAAGGGGCAGCTTGGGCCTCTCTGGGGCCAACGTCCTGACTTTC
v_call: TRBV15; d_call: TRBD1; clone_size: .; j_call: TRBJ1-3; cdr3_aa: CATSRDFGQGAGNTIYF; cdr3_nt: TGTGCCACCAGCAGAGATTTTGGACAGGGAGCTGGAAACACCATATATTTT
v_call: TRBV28; d_call: TRBD1; clone_size: .; j_call: TRBJ2-3; cdr3_aa: CASSGRQGVDTQYF; cdr3_nt: TGTGCCAGCAGTGGGCGACAGGGTGTCGATACGCAGTATTTT